What follows are 11 T cell receptor beta chains derived from one specimen sequenced in a study of T cells in localized non-small cell lung cancer. The protocol was immunoSEQ multiplex PCR, while the TCRdb copy is restricted to in-frame clones and leaves out a portion. The data contain about 1,500 clones, about a fifth of them singletons. The sample here was lung tumor tissue, taken before any cancer treatment. The source is a male donor aged 60 or over with stage I lung adenocarcinoma.

This chain connects TRBV29-1 to TRBJ1-2, with D unclear. Germline assignment: CDR1 SQVTM and CDR2 ANQGSEA. This CDR3 region has 15 residues. V gave up 6 bases and J gave up 2 bases, with 19 bases separating them. The CDR3 DNA follows: TGCAGCGTGGATCGTGATGCAGGCGCGAACTATGGCTACACCTTC. Amino acid sequence: CSVDRDAGANYGYTF.

The J gene is TRBJ1-6, the V gene TRBV11-3; 7 nucleotides agree with TRBD1. CDR1 is SGHNT, CDR2 YENEEA, per germline. The ends lost 3 bases at V and 7 bases at J; junction bases unmatched: 3. The CDR3 has 14 amino acids. The CDR3 is CASSFGTANSPLHF. The CDR3 DNA sequence: TGTGCCAGCAGCTTCGGGACAGCCAATTCACCCCTCCACTTT.

This clone was observed a few times. The chain recombines TRBV25-1 with TRBJ2-7; no definite D call. The length of the CDR3 is 12 residues. Germline V gene sequence: CDR1 MGHDK, CDR2 SYGVNS. V lost 2 bases and J 4 bases, leaving 6 bases between the germline ends. The CDR3 region is CASSEEWYEQYF. CDR3 coding DNA: TGTGCCAGCAGTGAAGAGTGGTACGAGCAGTACTTC.

The chain carries TRBV12-1 and TRBJ1-5; TRBD1 reflects the table's D call only, with no check against the DNA. TRBV12-1 is an annotated pseudogene. The CDR3 spans 18 residues. CDR3 bases: TGTGCCAGCAGCCTGAGGGAAGACGCAGGGGCCTTTGGCCAGCCCCAGCATTTT. This sequence encodes CASSLREDAGAFGQPQHF.

There are a few counts of this clone. The chain is built from TRBV11-3 and TRBJ2-7; D ambiguous. Germline assignment: CDR1 SGHNT and CDR2 YENEEA. V gave up 5 bases and J gave up 6 bases, with 20 bases separating them. The CDR3 is 15 residues long. The CDR3, as DNA: TGTGCCAGCAGCCAAACCAAACAGAATTCGGGCGAGCAGTACTTC. Residues: CASSQTKQNSGEQYF.

The chain uses TRBV9 and TRBJ2-7; possibly TRBD2 for D (6 bases). The CDR3 has 15 residues. Germline values: CDR1 SGDLS, CDR2 YYNGEE. V shed 3 bases and J shed 3 bases, with 16 bases lying between them. The DNA of the CDR3 is TGTGCCAGCAGCGAATTAGCGGACACCTTCTACGAGCAGTACTTC. It specifies CASSELADTFYEQYF.

This clone was observed a few times. This CDR3 reads CASSYPIPDRGLNTEAFF. As DNA, the CDR3 is TGTGCCAGCAGTTACCCCATCCCGGACAGGGGATTGAACACTGAAGCTTTCTTT. V usage is TRBV6-8 and J usage is TRBJ1-1; 9 bases are a match to TRBD1. Germline V gene lookup returns CDR1 MNHGY and CDR2 SAAAGT. V lost 2 bases and J lost 0; bases outside the gene matches: 10. This CDR3 comprises 18 residues.

The chain recombines TRBV15 with TRBJ2-7, with 9 bases matching TRBD1. The length of the CDR3 is 16 residues. The germline gives CDR1 LNHNV, CDR2 YYDKDF (reference sequence). V shed 2 bases and J 4 bases; nucleotides not matched to a gene: 9. The CDR3 sequence is CATSRRPGQGSYEQYF. CDR3 in DNA: TGTGCCACCAGCAGAAGACCGGGACAGGGTAGTTACGAGCAGTACTTC.

This clone was counted only a few times. DNA of the CDR3: TGTGCCAGTAGTATAGCAAGGACAGGCTACGAGCAGTACTTC. This gives the protein CASSIARTGYEQYF. The rearrangement joins TRBV19 to TRBJ2-7; 7 bases line up with TRBD1. CDR1 is LNHDA and CDR2 is SQIVND in the germline V gene (reference sequence). V lost 1 base and J lost 3; bases outside the gene matches: 3. This CDR3 comprises 14 residues.

This clone is classed as medium-sized (0.01 to 0.1%). The V and J genes are TRBV11-3 and TRBJ1-4; TRBD1 matches at 7 bases. This CDR3 spans 18 amino acids. Germline V gene sequence: CDR1 SGHNT, CDR2 YENEEA. V dropped 5 bases and J dropped 0; count of bases not matched to a gene: 12. CDR3 nucleotide sequence: TGTGCCAGCAGCCCCCGCCAACTCGACAGGGCAACTAATGAAAAACTGTTTTTT. Residues: CASSPRQLDRATNEKLFF.

This clone was observed a handful of times. J is TRBJ1-4 and V is TRBV11-3, with 10 bases lining up with TRBD1. This CDR3 region has 16 residues. V shed 3 bases, J shed 7 bases, and the junction held 8 bases outside the gene matches. CDR1 and CDR2 (germline): SGHNT, YENEEA. The CDR3 bases are TGTGCCAGCAGCTTCGGACAGGGGGGCACAGGTGAAAAACTGTTTTTT. This sequence encodes CASSFGQGGTGEKLFF.